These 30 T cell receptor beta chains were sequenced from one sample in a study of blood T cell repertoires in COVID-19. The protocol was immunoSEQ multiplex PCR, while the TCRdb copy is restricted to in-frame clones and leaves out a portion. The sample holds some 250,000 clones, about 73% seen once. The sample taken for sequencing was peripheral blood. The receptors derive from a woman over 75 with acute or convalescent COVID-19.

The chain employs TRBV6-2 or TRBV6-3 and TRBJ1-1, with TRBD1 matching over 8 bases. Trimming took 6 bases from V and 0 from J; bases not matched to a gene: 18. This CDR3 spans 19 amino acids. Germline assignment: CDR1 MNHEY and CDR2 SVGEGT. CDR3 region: CASSHMYRDRSKMNTEAFF. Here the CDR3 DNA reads TGTGCCAGCAGCCACATGTACCGGGACAGGAGTAAAATGAACACTGAAGCTTTCTTT.

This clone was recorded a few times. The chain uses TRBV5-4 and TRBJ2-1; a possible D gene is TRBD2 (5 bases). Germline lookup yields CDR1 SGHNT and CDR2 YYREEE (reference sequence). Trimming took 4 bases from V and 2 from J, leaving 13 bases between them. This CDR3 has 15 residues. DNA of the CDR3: TGTGCCAGCAGCCGGGATACCCCCACCTACAATGAGCAGTTCTTC. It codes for CASSRDTPTYNEQFF.

CDR3 sequence (DNA): TGTGCCAGCAGCTTATCTTGGGCGACCGGGGAGCTGTTTTTT. Translating gives CASSLSWATGELFF. V usage is TRBV7-9 and J usage is TRBJ2-2; D gene uncertain. Deletions cut 2 bases from V and 5 bases from J, with 9 bases between. In germline, CDR1 is SEHNR, CDR2 FQNEAQ (reference sequence). The CDR3 totals 14 residues.

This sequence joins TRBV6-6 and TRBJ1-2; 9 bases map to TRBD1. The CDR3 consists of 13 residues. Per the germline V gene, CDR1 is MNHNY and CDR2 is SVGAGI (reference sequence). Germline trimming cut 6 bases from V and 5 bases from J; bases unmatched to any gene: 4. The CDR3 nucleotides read TGTGCCAGCAGACAGGGGGCCAGATATGGCTACACCTTC. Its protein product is CASRQGARYGYTF.

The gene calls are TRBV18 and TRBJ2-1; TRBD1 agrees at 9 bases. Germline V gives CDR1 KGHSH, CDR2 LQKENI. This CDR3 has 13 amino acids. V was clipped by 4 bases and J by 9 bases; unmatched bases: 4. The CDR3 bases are TGTGCCAGCTCACGGGACAGGGTTGGTGAGCAGTTCTTC. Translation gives CASSRDRVGEQFF.

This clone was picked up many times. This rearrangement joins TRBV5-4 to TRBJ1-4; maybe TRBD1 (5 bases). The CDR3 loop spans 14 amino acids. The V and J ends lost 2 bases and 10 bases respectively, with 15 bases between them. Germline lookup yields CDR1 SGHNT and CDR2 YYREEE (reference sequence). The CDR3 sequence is CASSFGGAGGKLFF. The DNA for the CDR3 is TGTGCCAGCAGCTTCGGCGGGGCGGGCGGAAAACTGTTTTTT.

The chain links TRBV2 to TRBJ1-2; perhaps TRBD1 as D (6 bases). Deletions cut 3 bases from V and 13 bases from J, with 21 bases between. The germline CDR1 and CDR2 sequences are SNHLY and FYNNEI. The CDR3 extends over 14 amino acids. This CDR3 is CASSDDRWKLGVTF. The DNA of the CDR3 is TGTGCCAGCAGTGATGACAGGTGGAAGTTAGGGGTCACCTTC.

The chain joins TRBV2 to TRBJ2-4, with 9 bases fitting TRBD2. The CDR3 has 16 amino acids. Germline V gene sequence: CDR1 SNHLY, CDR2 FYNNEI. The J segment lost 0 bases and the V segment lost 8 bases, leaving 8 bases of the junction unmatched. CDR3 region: CASHSGGTLAKNIQYF. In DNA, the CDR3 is TGTGCCAGCCATAGCGGGGGAACCCTAGCCAAAAACATTCAGTACTTC.

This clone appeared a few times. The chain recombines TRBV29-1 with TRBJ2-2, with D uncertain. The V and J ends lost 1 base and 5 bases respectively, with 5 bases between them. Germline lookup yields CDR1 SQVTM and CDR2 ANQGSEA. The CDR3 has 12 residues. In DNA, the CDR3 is TGCAGCGTTGAAGGTTATACCGGGGAGCTGTTTTTT. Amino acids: CSVEGYTGELFF.

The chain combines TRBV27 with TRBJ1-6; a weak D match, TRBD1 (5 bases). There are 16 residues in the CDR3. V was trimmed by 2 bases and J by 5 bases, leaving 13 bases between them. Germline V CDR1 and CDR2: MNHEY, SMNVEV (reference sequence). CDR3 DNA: TGTGCCAGCAGTTTAGGCGGGACTAGGAATAATTCACCCCTCCACTTT. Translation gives CASSLGGTRNNSPLHF.

As DNA, the CDR3 is TGTGCCAGCAGTGGGACAGGGTCGATTGGGTATGGCTACACCTTC. It encodes CASSGTGSIGYGYTF. The chain links TRBV2 to TRBJ1-2, with TRBD1 identical over 8 bases. The germline gives CDR1 SNHLY, CDR2 FYNNEI. The J segment lost 5 bases and the V segment lost 4 bases, leaving 9 bases of the junction unmatched. This CDR3 spans 15 amino acids.

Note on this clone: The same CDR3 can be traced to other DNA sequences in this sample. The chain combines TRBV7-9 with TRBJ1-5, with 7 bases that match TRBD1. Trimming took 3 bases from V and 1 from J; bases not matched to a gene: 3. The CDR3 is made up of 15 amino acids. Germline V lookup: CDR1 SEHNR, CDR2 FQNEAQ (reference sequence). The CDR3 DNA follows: TGTGCCAGCAGCTTGGCAGGGGGAAGCAATCAGCCCCAGCATTTT. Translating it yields CASSLAGGSNQPQHF.

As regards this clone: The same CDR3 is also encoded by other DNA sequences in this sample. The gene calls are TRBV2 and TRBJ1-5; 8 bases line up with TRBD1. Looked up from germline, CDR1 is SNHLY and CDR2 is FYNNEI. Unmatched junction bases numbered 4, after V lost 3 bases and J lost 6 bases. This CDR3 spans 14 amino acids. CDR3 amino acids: CASSDRGLGQPQHF. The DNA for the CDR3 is TGTGCCAGCAGTGACAGGGGGCTCGGTCAGCCCCAGCATTTT.

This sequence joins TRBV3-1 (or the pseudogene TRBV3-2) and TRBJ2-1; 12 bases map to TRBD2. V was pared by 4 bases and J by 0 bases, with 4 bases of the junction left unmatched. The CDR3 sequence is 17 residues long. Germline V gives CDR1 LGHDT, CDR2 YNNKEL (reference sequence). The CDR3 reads CASSPTSGGHSYNEQFF. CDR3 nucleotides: TGTGCCAGCAGCCCGACTAGCGGGGGCCACTCCTACAATGAGCAGTTCTTC.

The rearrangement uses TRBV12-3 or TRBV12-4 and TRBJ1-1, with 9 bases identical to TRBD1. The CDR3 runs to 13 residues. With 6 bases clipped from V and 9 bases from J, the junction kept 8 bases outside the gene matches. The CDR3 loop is CASRGQGGFQAFF. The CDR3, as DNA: TGTGCCAGCAGGGGACAGGGAGGGTTTCAAGCTTTCTTT.

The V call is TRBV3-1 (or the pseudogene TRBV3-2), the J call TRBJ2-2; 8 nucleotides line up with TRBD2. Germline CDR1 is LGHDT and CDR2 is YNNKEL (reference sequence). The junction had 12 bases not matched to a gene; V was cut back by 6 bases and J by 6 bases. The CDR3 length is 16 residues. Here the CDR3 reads CASSLTSGTSAGELFF. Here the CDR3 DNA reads TGTGCCAGCAGTCTCACCTCCGGGACTAGTGCCGGGGAGCTGTTTTTT.

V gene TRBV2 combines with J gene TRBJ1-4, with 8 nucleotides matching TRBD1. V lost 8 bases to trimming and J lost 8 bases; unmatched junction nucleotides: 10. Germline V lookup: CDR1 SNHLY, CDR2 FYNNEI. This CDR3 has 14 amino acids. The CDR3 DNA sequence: TGTGCCAGCGGTGGACAGGGAAGACAAGAAAAACTGTTTTTT. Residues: CASGGQGRQEKLFF.

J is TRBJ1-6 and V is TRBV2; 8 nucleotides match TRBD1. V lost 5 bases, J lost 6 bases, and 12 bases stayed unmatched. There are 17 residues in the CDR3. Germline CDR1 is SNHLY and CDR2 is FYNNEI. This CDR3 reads CASSRQGSGGPNSPLHF. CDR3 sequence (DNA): TGTGCCAGCAGTCGACAGGGGTCGGGCGGACCTAATTCACCCCTCCACTTT.

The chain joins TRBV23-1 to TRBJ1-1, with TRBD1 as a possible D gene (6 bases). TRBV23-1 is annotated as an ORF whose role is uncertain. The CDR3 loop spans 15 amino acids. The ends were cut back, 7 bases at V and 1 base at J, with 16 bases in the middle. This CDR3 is CASTSGHAENTEAFF. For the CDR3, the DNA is TGCGCCAGCACCTCGGGACACGCCGAGAACACTGAAGCTTTCTTT.

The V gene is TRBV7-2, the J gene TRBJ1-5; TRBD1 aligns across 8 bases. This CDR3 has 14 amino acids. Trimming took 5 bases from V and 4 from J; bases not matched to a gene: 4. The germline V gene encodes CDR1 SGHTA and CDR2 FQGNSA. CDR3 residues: CASSPNRGNQPQHF. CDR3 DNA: TGTGCCAGCAGCCCCAACAGGGGGAATCAGCCCCAGCATTTT.

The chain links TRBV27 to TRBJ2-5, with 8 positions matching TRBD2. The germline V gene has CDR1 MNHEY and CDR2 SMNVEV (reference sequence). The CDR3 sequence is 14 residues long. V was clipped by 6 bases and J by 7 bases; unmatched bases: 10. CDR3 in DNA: TGTGCCAGCAGAGCTAGCGGGCCCCTCGGGACCCAGTACTTC. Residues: CASRASGPLGTQYF.

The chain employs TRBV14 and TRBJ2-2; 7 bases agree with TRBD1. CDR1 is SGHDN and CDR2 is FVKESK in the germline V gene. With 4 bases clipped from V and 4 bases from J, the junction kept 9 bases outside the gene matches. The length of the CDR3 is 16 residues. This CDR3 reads CASSLRQGTITGELFF. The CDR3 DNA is TGTGCCAGCAGCCTTAGACAGGGCACAATCACCGGGGAGCTGTTTTTT.

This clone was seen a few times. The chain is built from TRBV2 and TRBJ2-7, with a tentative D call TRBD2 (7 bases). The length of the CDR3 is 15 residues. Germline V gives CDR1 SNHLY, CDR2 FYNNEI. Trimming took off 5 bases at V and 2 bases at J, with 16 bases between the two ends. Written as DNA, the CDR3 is TGTGCCAGCAGTCGGGTCGGGGGGCAGACCTACGAGCAGTACTTC. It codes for CASSRVGGQTYEQYF.

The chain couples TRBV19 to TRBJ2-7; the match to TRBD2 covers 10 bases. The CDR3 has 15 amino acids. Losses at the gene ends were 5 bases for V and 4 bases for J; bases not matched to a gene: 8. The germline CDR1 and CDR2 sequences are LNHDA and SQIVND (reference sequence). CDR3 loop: CASSPSSGSLYEQYF. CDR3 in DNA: TGTGCCAGTAGTCCCTCTAGCGGGAGCTTGTACGAGCAGTACTTC.

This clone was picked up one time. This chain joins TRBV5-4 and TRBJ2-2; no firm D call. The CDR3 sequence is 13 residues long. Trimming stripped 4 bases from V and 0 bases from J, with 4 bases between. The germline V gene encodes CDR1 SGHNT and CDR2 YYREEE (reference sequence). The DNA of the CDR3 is TGTGCCAGCAGCCCTGCGAACACCGGGGAGCTGTTTTTT. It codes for CASSPANTGELFF.

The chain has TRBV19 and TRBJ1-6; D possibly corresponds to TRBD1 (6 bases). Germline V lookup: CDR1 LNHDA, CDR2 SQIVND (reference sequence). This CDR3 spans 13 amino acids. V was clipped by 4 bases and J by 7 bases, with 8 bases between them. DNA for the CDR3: TGTGCCAGTAGTAACCAGGGGAATTCACCCCTCCACTTT. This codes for CASSNQGNSPLHF.

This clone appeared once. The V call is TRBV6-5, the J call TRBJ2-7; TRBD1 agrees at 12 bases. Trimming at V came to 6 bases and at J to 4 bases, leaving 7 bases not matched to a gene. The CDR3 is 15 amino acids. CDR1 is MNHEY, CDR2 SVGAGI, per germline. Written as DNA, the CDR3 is TGTGCCAGCAGGGAGGGGGGACAGGGGGCTTACGAGCAGTACTTC. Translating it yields CASREGGQGAYEQYF.

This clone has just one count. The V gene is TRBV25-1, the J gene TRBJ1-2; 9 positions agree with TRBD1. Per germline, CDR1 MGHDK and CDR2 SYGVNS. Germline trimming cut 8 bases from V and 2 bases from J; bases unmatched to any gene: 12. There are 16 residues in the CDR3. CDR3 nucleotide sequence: TGTGCCAGCGGGGGGAGGGACAGGGACGGAAACTATGGCTACACCTTC. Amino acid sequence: CASGGRDRDGNYGYTF.

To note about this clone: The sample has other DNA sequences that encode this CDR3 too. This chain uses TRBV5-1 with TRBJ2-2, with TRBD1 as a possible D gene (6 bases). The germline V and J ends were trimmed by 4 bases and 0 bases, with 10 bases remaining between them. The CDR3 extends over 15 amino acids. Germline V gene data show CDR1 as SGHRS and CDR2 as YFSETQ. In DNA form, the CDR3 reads TGCGCCAGCAGCCCAGGACAGACGAACACCGGGGAGCTGTTTTTT. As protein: CASSPGQTNTGELFF. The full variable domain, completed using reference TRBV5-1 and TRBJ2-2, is KAGVTQTPRYLIKTRGQQVTLSCSPISGHRSVSWYQQTPGQGLQFLFEYFSETQRNKGNFPGRFSGRQFSNSRSEMNVSTLELGDSALYLCASSPGQTNTGELFFGEGSRLTVL.

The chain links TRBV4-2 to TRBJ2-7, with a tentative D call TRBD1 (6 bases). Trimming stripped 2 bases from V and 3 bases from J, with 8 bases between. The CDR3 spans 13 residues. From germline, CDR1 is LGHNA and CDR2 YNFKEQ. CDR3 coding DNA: TGTGCCAGCAGCCAAACAGGGTTCTACGAGCAGTACTTC. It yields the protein CASSQTGFYEQYF.